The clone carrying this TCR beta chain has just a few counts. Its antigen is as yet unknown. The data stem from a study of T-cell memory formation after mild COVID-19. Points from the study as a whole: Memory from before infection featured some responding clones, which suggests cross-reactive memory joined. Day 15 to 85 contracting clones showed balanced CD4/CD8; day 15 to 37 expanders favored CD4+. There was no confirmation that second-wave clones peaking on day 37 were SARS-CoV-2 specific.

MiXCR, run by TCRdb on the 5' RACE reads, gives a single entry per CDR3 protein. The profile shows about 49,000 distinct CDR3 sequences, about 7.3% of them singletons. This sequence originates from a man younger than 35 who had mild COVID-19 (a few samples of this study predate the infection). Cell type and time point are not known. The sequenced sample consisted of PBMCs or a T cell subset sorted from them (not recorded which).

CDR3: CASGLPSQGRQPQHF. The DNA for the CDR3 is TGTGCTAGTGGTTTGCCTTCACAAGGGCGTCAGCCCCAGCATTTT. The J gene is TRBJ1-5, the V gene TRBV12-5; D is unresolved. Germline CDR1 and CDR2: LGHNT and FRNRAP. This CDR3 comprises 15 residues. V shed 2 bases and J shed 6 bases, with 14 bases lying between them.